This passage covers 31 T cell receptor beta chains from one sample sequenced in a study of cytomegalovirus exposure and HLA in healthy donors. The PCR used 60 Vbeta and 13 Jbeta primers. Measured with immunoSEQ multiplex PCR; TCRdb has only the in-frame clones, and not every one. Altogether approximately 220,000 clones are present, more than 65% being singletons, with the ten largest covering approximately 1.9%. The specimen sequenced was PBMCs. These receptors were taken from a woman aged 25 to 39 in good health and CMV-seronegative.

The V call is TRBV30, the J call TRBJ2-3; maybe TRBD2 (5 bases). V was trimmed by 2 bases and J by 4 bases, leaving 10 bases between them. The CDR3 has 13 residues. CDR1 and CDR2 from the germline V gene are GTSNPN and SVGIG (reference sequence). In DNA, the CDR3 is TGTGCCTGGAGTAATGCGAGGGCAGATACGCAGTATTTT. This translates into CAWSNARADTQYF.

The CDR3 region is CASSVAKVGLYGYTF. The CDR3 DNA reads as TGTGCCAGCAGCGTAGCTAAGGTGGGGCTCTATGGCTACACCTTC. The chain links TRBV9 to TRBJ1-2; TRBD1 might be the D (5 bases). Germline values: CDR1 SGDLS, CDR2 YYNGEE. With 0 bases removed from V and 4 bases from J, the gap between germline ends came to 13 bases. CDR3 length: 15 amino acids.

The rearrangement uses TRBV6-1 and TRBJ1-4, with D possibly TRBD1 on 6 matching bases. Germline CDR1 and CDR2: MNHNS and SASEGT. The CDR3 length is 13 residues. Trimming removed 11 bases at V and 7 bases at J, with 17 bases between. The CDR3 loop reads CAATPGTLEKLFF. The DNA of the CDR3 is TGTGCCGCTACACCAGGGACACTTGAAAAACTGTTTTTT.

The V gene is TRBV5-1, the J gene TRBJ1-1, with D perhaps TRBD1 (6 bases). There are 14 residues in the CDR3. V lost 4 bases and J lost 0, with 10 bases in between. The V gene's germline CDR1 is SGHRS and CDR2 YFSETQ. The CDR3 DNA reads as TGCGCCAGCAGCATACAGGGCATGAACACTGAAGCTTTCTTT. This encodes CASSIQGMNTEAFF.

The CDR3 DNA sequence: TGTGCCAGCAGCTTTAACAGGGGGAATGAAAAACTGTTTTTT. This gives the protein CASSFNRGNEKLFF. The rearrangement uses TRBV7-9 and TRBJ1-4, with 8 positions matching TRBD1. Germline values: CDR1 SEHNR, CDR2 FQNEAQ (reference sequence). The CDR3 spans 14 residues. V gave up 3 bases and J gave up 5 bases; unmatched junction bases: 2.

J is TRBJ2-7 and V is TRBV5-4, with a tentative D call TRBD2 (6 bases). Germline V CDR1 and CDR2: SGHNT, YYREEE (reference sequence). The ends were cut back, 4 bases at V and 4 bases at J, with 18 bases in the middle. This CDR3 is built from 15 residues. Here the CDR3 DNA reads TGTGCCAGCAGCACCCAGAGAGGGACTCAATACGAGCAGTACTTC. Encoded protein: CASSTQRGTQYEQYF.

The CDR3 bases are TGTGCCAGCAGCTTAGGGGTTAGCGGGGGAGCCGAAGAGACCCAGTACTTC. This encodes CASSLGVSGGAEETQYF. V is TRBV11-2 and J is TRBJ2-5; 9 positions match TRBD2. This CDR3 has 17 amino acids. Losses at the gene ends were 1 base for V and 3 bases for J; bases not matched to a gene: 9. Germline-derived CDR1 and CDR2 are SGHAT and FQNNGV.

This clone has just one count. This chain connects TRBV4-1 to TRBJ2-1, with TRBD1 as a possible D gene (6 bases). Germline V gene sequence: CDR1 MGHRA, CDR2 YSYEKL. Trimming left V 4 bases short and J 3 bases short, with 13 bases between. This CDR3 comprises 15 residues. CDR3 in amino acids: CASSRVGTHYNEQFF. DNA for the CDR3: TGCGCCAGCAGCCGAGTAGGGACACACTACAATGAGCAGTTCTTC.

CDR3 coding DNA: TGTGCCAGCAGCTCCTTTAGCGGATCCTACAATGAGCAGTTCTTC. This encodes CASSSFSGSYNEQFF. The chain is built from TRBV6-5 and TRBJ2-1, with D perhaps matching TRBD2 (6 bases). Per germline, CDR1 MNHEY and CDR2 SVGAGI. Between the trimmed V and J ends, which lost 6 bases and 1 base, there was a span of 13 bases. The CDR3 runs 15 residues.

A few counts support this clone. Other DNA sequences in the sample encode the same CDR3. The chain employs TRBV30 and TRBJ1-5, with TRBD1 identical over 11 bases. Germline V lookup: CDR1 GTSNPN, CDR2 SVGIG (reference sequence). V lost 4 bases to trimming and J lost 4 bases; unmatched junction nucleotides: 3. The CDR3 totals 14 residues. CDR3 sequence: CAWNRDRGNQPQHF. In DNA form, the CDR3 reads TGTGCCTGGAATCGGGACAGGGGGAATCAGCCCCAGCATTTT.

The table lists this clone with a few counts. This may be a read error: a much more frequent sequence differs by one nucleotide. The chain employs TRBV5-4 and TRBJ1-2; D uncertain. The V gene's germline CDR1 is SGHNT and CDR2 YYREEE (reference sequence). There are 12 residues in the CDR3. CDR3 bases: TGTGCCACCAGCTCGGTGGGGAGCGGCTACACCTTC. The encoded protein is CATSSVGSGYTF.

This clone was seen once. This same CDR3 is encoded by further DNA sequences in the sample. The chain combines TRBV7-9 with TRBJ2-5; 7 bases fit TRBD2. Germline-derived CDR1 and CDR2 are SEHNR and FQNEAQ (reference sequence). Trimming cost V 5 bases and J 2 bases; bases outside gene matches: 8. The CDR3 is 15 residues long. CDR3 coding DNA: TGTGCCAGCAGCGCACTAGTGGGAGGGCAAGAGACCCAGTACTTC. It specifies CASSALVGGQETQYF.

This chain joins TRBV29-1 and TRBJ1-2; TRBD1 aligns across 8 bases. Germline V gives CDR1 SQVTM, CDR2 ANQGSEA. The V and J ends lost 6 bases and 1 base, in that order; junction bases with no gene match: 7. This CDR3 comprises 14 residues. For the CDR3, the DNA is TGCAGCGTAGGTGGGACAGGCTATAACTATGGCTACACCTTC. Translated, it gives CSVGGTGYNYGYTF.

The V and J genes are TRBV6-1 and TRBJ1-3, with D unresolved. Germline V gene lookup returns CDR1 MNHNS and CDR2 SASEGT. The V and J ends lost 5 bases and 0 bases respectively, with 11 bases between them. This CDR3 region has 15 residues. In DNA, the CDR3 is TGTGCCAGCAGTCTCAGCAGGATCTCTGGAAACACCATATATTTT. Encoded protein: CASSLSRISGNTIYF.

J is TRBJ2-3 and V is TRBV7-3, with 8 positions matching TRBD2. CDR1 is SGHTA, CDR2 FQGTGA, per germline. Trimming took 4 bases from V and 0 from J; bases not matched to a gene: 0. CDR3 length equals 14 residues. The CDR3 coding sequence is TGTGCCAGCAGCTCTAGCGGGAGCACAGATACGCAGTATTTT. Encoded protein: CASSSSGSTDTQYF.

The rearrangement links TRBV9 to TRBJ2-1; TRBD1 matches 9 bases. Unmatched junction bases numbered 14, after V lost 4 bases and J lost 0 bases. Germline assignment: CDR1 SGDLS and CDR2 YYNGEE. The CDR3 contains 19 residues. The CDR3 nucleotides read TGTGCCAGCAGCACCCCGGGACAGGGAGGATCTGGCTCCTACAATGAGCAGTTCTTC. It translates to CASSTPGQGGSGSYNEQFF. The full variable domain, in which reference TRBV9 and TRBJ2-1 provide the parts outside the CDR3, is DSGVTQTPKHLITATGQRVTLRCSPRSGDLSVYWYQQSLDQGLQFLIQYYNGEERAKGNILERFSAQQFPDLHSELNLSSLELGDSALYFCASSTPGQGGSGSYNEQFFGPGTRLTVL.

The DNA of the CDR3 is TGTGCCAGCAAGGCGGACAGAGCGAACACCGGGGAGCTGTTTTTT. Residues: CASKADRANTGELFF. The V gene is TRBV2, the J gene TRBJ2-2; D perhaps matches TRBD1 (6 bases). Trimming took 7 bases from V and 0 from J, leaving 12 bases between them. Germline lookup yields CDR1 SNHLY and CDR2 FYNNEI. The CDR3 extends over 15 amino acids.

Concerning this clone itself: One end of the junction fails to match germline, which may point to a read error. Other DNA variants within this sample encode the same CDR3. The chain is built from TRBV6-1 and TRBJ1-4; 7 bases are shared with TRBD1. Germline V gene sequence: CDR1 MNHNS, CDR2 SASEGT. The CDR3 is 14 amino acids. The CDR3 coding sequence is TGTGCTAGCAGTGACAGGGCAACTAATGAAAAACTGTTTTTT. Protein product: CASSDRATNEKLFF.

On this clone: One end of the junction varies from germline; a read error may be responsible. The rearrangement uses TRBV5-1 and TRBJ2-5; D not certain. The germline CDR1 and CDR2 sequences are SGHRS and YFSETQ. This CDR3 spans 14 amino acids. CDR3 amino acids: CASSLDDRREAQYF. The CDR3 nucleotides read TGCGCCAGCAGCTTGGACGACCGGAGAGAGGCCCAGTACTTC. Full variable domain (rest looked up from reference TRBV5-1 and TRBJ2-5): KAGVTQTPRYLIKTRGQQVTLSCSPISGHRSVSWYQQTPGQGLQFLFEYFSETQRNKGNFPGRFSGRQFSNSRSEMNVSTLELGDSALYLCASSLDDRREAQYFGPGTRLLVL.

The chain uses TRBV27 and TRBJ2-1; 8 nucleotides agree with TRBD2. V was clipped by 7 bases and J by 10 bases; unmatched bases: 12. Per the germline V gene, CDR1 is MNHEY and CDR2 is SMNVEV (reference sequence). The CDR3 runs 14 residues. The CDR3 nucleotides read TGTGCCAGCATAGGGACTAGAGCTGGGAGGGAGCAGTTCTTC. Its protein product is CASIGTRAGREQFF.

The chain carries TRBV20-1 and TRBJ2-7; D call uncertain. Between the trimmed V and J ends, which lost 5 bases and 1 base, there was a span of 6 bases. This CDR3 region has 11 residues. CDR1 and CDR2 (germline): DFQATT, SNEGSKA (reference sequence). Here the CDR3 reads CSALVSYEQYF. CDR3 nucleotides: TGCAGTGCTCTAGTATCCTACGAGCAGTACTTC.

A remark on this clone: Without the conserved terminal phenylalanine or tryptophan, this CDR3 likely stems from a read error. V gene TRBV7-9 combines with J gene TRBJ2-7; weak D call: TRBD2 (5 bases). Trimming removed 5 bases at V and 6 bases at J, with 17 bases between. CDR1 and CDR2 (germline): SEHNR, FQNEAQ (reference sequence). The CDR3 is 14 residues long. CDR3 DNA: TGTGCCAGCAGCCTAGAGCGGTACGTGTCCGAGCAGTACCTC. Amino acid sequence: CASSLERYVSEQYL.

The CDR3 reads CASTPGDRQANEQFF. CDR3 DNA sequence: TGTGCCAGCACCCCAGGGGACAGGCAAGCCAATGAGCAGTTCTTC. The V call is TRBV9, the J call TRBJ2-1; 8 bases are a match to TRBD1. Germline assignment: CDR1 SGDLS and CDR2 YYNGEE. The V gene end was trimmed by 6 bases and the J gene end by 6 bases; junction bases not matched to a gene: 11. The CDR3 covers 15 residues. Full variable domain (missing parts from reference TRBV9 and TRBJ2-1): DSGVTQTPKHLITATGQRVTLRCSPRSGDLSVYWYQQSLDQGLQFLIQYYNGEERAKGNILERFSAQQFPDLHSELNLSSLELGDSALYFCASTPGDRQANEQFFGPGTRLTVL.

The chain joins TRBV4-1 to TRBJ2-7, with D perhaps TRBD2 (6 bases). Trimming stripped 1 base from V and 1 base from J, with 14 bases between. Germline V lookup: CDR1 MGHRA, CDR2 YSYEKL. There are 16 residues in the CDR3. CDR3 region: CASSQGEEPSSYEQYF. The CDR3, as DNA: TGCGCCAGCAGCCAAGGGGAGGAGCCTTCATCCTACGAGCAGTACTTC.

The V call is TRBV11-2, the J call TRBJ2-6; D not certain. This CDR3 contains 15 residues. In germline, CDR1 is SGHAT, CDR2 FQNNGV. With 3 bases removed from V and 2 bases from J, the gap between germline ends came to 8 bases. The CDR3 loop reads CASSLRSTGANVLTF. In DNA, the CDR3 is TGTGCCAGCAGCTTGCGGTCGACTGGGGCCAACGTCCTGACTTTC.

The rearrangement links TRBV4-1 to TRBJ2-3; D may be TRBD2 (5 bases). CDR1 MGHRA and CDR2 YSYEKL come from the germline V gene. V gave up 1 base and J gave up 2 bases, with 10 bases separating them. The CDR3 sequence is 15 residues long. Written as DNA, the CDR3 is TGCGCCAGCAGCCAAGCTGGACTTCTCACAGATACGCAGTATTTT. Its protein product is CASSQAGLLTDTQYF.

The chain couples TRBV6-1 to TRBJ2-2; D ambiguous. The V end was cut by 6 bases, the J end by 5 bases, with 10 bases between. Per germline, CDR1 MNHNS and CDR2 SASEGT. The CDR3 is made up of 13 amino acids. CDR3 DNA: TGTGCCAGCAGCCCGACTCAGACCGGGGAGCTGTTTTTT. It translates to CASSPTQTGELFF.

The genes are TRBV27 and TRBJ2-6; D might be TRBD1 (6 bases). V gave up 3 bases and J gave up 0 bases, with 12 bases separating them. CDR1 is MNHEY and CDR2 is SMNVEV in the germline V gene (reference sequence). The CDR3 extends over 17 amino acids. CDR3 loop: CASSLAGDDSGANVLTF. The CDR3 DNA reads TGTGCCAGCAGTTTGGCAGGGGACGACTCTGGGGCCAACGTCCTGACTTTC.

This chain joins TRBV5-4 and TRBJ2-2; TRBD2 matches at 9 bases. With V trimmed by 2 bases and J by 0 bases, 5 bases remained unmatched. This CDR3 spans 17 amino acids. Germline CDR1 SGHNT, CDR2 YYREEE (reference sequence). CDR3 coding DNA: TGTGCCAGCAGCTTTGGGCTAGCGGGGTCGAACACCGGGGAGCTGTTTTTT. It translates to CASSFGLAGSNTGELFF.

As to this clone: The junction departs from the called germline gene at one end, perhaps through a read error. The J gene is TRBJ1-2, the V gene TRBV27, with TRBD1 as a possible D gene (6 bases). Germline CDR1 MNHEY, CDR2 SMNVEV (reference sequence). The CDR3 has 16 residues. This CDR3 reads CASSGVAGVERYGYPF. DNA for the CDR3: TGTGCCAGCAGCGGGGTGGCAGGGGTTGAGAGGTATGGCTACCCCTTC.

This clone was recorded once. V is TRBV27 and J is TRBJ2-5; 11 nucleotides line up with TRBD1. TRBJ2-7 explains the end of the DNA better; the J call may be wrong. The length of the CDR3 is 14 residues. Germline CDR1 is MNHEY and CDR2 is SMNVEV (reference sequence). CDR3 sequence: CASSLWGTGGEQYF. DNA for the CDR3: TGTGCCAGCAGTTTATGGGGGACAGGGGGCGAGCAGTACTTC.